A single T cell receptor beta chain is shown here with its context. TCRdb's copy holds only in-frame clones and misses some; the assay was immunoSEQ multiplex PCR. The sample yields fewer than 55,000 clones, 70% to 85% seen once. Trimming stripped 10 bases from V and 5 bases from J, with 12 bases between. The CDR3 spans 13 residues. Germline values: CDR1 MNHEY, CDR2 SVGAGI. The source of the sample is a study of T cell responses to AZD1222 COVID-19 vaccine. Sequences were derived from peripheral blood, sampled on day 0 of MenACWY control vaccination. The genes are TRBV6-5 and TRBJ1-6; D call uncertain. The TCR was taken from an adult in good health. The DNA of the CDR3 is TGTGCCACCCAGAGGGCGAATAATTCACCCCTCCACTTT. Amino acids: CATQRANNSPLHF.